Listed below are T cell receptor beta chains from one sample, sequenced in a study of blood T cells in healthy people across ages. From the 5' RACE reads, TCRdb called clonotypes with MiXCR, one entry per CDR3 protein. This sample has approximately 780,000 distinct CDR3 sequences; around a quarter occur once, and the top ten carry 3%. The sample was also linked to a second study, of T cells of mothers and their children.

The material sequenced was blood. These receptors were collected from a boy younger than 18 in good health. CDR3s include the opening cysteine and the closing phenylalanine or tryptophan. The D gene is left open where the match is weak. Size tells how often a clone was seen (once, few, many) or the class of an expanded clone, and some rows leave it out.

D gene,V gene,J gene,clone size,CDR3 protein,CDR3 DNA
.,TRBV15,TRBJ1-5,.,CAIGRAPGQPQHF,TGTGCCATAGGGAGGGCGCCAGGGCAGCCCCAGCATTTT
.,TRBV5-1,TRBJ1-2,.,CASSLAGSRNYGYTF,TGCGCCAGCAGCTTGGCTGGGTCCCGTAACTATGGCTACACCTTC
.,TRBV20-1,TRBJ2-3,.,CSAGPTGTQYF,TGCAGTGCTGGACCTACTGGTACGCAGTATTTT
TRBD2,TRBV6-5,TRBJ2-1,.,CASSNPTSGAYNEQFF,TGTGCCAGCAGTAACCCGACTAGCGGAGCCTACAATGAGCAGTTCTTC
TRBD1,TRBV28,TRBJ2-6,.,CASSEDRAGANVLTF,TGTGCCAGCAGTGAGGACAGGGCTGGGGCCAACGTCCTGACTTTC
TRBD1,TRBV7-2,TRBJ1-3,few,CASSPGQDHSGNTIYF,TGTGCCAGCAGCCCGGGACAGGATCACTCTGGAAACACCATATATTTT
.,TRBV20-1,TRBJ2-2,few,CSARDLGNANTGELFF,TGCAGTGCTAGAGATCTGGGGAACGCGAACACCGGGGAGCTGTTTTTT
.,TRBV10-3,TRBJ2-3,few,CAITRGSTDTQYF,TGTGCCATCACCCGGGGAAGCACAGATACGCAGTATTTT
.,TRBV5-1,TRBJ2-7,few,CASSLSPDKQYF,TGCGCCAGCAGCTTGTCCCCCGACAAGCAGTACTTC
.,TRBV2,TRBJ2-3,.,CASSEEGRHPDTQYF,TGTGCCAGCAGTGAGGAGGGCCGGCATCCAGATACGCAGTATTTT
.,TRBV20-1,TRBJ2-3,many,CSARGSTDTQYF,TGCAGTGCTAGAGGCAGCACAGATACGCAGTATTTT
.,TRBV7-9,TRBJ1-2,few,CASSLSTGYYGYTF,TGTGCCAGCAGCCTATCGACAGGATACTATGGCTACACCTTC
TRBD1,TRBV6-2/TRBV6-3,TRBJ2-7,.,CASSPPGQGKGVYEQYF,TGTGCCAGCAGTCCACCGGGACAGGGGAAGGGGGTGTACGAGCAGTACTTC
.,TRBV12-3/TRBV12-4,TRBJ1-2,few,CASSFGQLYGYTF,TGTGCCAGCAGTTTTGGACAACTTTATGGCTACACCTTC
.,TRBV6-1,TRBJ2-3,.,CASSPTGGESTDTQYF,TGTGCCAGCAGCCCCACCGGCGGGGAGAGCACAGATACGCAGTATTTT
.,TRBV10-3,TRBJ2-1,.,CAISESWGRNEQFF,TGTGCCATCAGTGAGTCTTGGGGGCGTAACGAGCAGTTCTTC
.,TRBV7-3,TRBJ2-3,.,CASSASPTALTDTQYF,TGTGCCAGCAGCGCCTCCCCCACAGCTCTCACAGATACGCAGTATTTT
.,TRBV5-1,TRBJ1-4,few,CASSSTSGRLNEKLFF,TGCGCCAGCAGCTCGACATCTGGGAGGTTAAATGAAAAACTGTTTTTT
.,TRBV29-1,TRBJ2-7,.,CSAGTSVAYEQYF,TGCAGCGCCGGGACATCGGTGGCCTACGAGCAGTACTTC
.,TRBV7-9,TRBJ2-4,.,CASSLNFGEAKNIQYF,TGTGCCAGCAGTCTTAATTTTGGGGAGGCCAAAAACATTCAGTACTTC
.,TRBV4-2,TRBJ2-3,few,CASSQDGKNTDTQYF,TGTGCCAGCAGCCAAGACGGGAAAAACACAGATACGCAGTATTTT
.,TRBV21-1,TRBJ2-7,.,CASSAGGGGERNEQYF,TGTGCCAGCAGCGCCGGAGGCGGGGGCGAGCGGAACGAGCAGTACTTC
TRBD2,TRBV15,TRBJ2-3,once,CATSRYNAGGLETQYF,TGTGCCACCAGCAGATACAATGCGGGGGGCCTGGAGACCCAGTACTTT
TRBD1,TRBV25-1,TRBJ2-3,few,CASSAARTGGGDTQYF,TGTGCCAGCAGCGCGGCCCGGACAGGGGGAGGGGATACGCAGTATTTT
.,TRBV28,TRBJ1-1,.,CASSTGGQLNTEAFF,TGTGCCAGCAGTACGGGCGGACAGTTGAACACTGAAGCATTCTTT
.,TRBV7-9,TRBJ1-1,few,CASLGNTEAFF,TGTGCCAGCTTGGGGAACACTGAAGCTTTCTTT
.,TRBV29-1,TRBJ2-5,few,CSVELLRQQETQYF,TGCAGCGTTGAATTGTTGCGGCAACAAGAGACCCAGTACTTC
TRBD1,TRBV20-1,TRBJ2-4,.,CSARPGQGVLAKNIQYF,TGCAGTGCTAGACCAGGACAGGGGGTGTTGGCCAAAAACATTCAGTACTTC
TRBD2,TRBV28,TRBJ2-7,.,CASRASGPTYEQYF,TGTGCCAGCAGGGCTAGCGGGCCGACCTACGAGCAGTACTTC
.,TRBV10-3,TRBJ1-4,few,CAISEFQNNEKLFF,TGTGCCATCAGTGAGTTTCAGAACAATGAAAAACTGTTTTTT
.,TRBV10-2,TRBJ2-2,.,CASSEEGRDTGELFF,TGCGCCAGCAGTGAAGAGGGCCGGGACACCGGGGAGCTGTTTTTT
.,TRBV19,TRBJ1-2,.,CASSIGASSGYRYGYTF,TGTGCCAGTAGTATAGGGGCCTCGTCGGGATACCGCTATGGCTACACCTTC
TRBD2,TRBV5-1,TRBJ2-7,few,CAGSLAGGNYEQYF,TGCGCCGGCAGCTTGGCCGGGGGGAACTACGAGCAGTACTTC
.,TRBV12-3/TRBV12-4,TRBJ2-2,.,CASSFSSGGELFF,TGTGCCAGCAGTTTCTCGTCCGGGGGGGAGCTGTTTTTT
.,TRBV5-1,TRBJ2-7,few,CASSTSNYEQYF,TGCGCCAGCAGCACCTCAAACTACGAGCAGTACTTC
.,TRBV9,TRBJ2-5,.,CASSVDPVQETQYF,TGTGCCAGCAGCGTAGACCCCGTCCAAGAGACCCAGTACTTC
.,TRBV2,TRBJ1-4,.,CASSPRRVGEKLFF,TGTGCCAGCAGTCCTCGGCGGGTGGGTGAAAAACTGTTTTTT
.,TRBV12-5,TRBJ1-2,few,CASGSRGGYTF,TGTGCTAGTGGTTCCCGTGGTGGCTACACCTTC
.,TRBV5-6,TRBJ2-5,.,CASSYTGNGETQYF,TGTGCCAGCAGCTATACAGGGAACGGGGAGACCCAGTACTTC
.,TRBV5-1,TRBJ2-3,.,CVSESSGQSTDTQYF,TGCGTCAGCGAATCCTCCGGCCAGAGCACAGATACGCAGTATTTT
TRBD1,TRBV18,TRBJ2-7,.,CASSPGTGASYEQYF,TGTGCCAGCTCCCCCGGGACAGGGGCTTCCTACGAGCAGTACTTC
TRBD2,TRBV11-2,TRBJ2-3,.,CASSHTSGGPEDTQYF,TGTGCCAGCAGCCACACTAGCGGGGGGCCAGAGGATACGCAGTATTTT
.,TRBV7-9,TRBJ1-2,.,CASSLPRGAAGANYGYTF,TGTGCCAGCAGCTTGCCGCGCGGGGCTGCTGGAGCTAACTATGGCTACACCTTC
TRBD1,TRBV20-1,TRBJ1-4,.,CSARPQTGTNEKLFF,TGCAGTGCTAGACCGCAGACAGGGACTAATGAAAAACTGTTTTTT